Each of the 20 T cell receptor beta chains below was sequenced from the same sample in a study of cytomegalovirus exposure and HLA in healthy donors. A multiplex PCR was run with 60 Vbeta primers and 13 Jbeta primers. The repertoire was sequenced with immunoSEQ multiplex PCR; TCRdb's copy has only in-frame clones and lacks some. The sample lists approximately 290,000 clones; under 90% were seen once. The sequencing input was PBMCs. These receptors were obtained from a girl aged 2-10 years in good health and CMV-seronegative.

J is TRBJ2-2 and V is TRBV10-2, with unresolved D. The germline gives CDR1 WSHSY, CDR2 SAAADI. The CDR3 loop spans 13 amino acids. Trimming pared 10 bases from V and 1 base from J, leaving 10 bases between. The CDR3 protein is CATFDKNTGELFF. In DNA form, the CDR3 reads TGCGCCACCTTCGACAAGAACACCGGGGAGCTGTTTTTT.

CDR3 sequence (DNA): TGTGCCAGCACCGGACAGGGCATCCCCAAAAACATTCAGTACTTC. As protein: CASTGQGIPKNIQYF. This chain uses TRBV2 with TRBJ2-4, with 8 bases that match TRBD1. V was clipped by 7 bases and J by 2 bases; unmatched bases: 7. Germline values: CDR1 SNHLY, CDR2 FYNNEI. This CDR3 spans 15 amino acids.

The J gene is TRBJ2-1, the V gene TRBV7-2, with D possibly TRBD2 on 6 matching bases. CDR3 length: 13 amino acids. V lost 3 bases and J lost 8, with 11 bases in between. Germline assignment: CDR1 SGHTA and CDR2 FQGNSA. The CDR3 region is CASSLAWGDEQFF. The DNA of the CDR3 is TGTGCCAGCAGCTTGGCCTGGGGGGATGAGCAGTTCTTC.

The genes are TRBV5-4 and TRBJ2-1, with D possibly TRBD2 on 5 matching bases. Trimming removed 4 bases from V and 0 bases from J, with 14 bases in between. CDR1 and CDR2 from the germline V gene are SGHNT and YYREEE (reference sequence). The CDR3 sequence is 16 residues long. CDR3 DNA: TGTGCCAGCAGCCGGGCTCTCACTAGCTCCTACAATGAGCAGTTCTTC. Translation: CASSRALTSSYNEQFF.

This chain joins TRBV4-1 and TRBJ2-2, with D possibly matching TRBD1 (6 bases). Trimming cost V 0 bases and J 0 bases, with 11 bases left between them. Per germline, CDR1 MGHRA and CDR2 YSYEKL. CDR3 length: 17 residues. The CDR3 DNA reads TGCGCCAGCAGCCAAGATCGCAGGGGCGCGAACACCGGGGAGCTGTTTTTT. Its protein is CASSQDRRGANTGELFF.

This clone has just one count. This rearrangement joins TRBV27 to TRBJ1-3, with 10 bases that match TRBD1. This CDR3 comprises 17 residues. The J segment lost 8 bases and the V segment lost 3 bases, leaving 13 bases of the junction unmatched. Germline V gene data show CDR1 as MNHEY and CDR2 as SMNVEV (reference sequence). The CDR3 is CASSFSTGGRSGDTIYF. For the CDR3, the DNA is TGTGCCAGCAGTTTTTCGACAGGGGGCAGGAGTGGGGACACCATATATTTT.

CDR3 DNA sequence: TGTGCCAGCAGCTTCCAGGGGGATCCGGGCGGGGAGCTGTTTTTT. As protein: CASSFQGDPGGELFF. This chain connects TRBV7-3 to TRBJ2-2; 7 nucleotides agree with TRBD1. The CDR3 is made up of 15 amino acids. The V gene's germline CDR1 is SGHTA and CDR2 FQGTGA. Trimming took 3 bases from V and 7 from J; bases not matched to a gene: 8.

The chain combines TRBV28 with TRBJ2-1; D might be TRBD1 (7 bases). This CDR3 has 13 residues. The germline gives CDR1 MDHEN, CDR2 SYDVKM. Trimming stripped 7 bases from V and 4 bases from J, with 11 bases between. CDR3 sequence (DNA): TGTGCCAGCATCCAGGGGGGATACAATGAGCAGTTCTTC. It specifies CASIQGGYNEQFF.

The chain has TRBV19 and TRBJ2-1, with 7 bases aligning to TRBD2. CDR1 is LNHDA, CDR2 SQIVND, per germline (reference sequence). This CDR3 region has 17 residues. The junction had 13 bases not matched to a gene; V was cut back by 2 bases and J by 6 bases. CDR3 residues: CASSITPSHGGINEQFF. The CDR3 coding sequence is TGTGCCAGTAGTATAACCCCATCCCACGGGGGGATCAATGAGCAGTTCTTC.

The CDR3 reads CATEQLAGGKNEQFF. In nucleotides, the CDR3 is TGTGCCACAGAACAACTAGCGGGGGGAAAAAATGAGCAGTTCTTC. The rearrangement joins TRBV13 to TRBJ2-1, with TRBD2 identical over 12 bases. Unmatched junction bases numbered 11, after V lost 10 bases and J lost 7 bases. This CDR3 is 15 amino acids long. Germline CDR1 reads PRHDT; CDR2 reads FYEKMQ (reference sequence). Full variable domain (rest looked up from reference TRBV13 and TRBJ2-1): AAGVIQSPRHLIKEKRETATLKCYPIPRHDTVYWYQQGPGQDPQFLISFYEKMQSDKGSIPDRFSAQQFSDYHSELNMSSLELGDSALYFCATEQLAGGKNEQFFGPGTRLTVL.

The CDR3 DNA reads TGTGCCAGTACCTTTGGGACTAGCGGCTCCTACGAGCAGTACTTC. Its translation is CASTFGTSGSYEQYF. The chain uses TRBV19 and TRBJ2-7; 11 bases fit TRBD2. The CDR3 covers 15 residues. The germline V gene has CDR1 LNHDA and CDR2 SQIVND (reference sequence). V was pared by 7 bases and J by 0 bases, with 5 bases of the junction left unmatched.

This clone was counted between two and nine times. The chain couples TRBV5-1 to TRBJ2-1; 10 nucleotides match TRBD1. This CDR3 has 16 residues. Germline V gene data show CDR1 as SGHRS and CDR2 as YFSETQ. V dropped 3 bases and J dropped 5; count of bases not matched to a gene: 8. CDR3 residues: CASSWKRTGGNNEQFF. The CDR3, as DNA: TGCGCCAGCAGCTGGAAGAGGACAGGGGGTAACAATGAGCAGTTCTTC.

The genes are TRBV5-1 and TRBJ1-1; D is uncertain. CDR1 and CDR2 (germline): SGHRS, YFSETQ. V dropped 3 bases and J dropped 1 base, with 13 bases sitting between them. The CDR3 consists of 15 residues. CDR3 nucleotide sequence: TGCGCCAGCAGCTCGACTCCTGGGTGGAACACTGAAGCTTTCTTT. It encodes CASSSTPGWNTEAFF.

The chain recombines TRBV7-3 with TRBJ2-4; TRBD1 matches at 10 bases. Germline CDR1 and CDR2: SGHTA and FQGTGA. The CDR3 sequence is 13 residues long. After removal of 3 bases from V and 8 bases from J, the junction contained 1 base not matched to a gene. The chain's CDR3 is CASSFGQGDIQYF. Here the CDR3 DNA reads TGTGCCAGCAGCTTTGGACAGGGGGACATTCAGTACTTC.

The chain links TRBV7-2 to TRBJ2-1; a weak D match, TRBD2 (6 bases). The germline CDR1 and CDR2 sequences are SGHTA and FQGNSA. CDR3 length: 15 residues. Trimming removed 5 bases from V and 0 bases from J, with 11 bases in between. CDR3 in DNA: TGTGCCAGCAGCCGTCCCGGGGGCTCCTACAATGAGCAGTTCTTC. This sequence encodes CASSRPGGSYNEQFF.

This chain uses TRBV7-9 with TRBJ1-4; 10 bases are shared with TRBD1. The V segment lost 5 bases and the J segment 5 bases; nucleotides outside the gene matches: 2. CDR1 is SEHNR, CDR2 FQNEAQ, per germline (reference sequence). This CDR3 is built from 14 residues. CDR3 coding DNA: TGTGCCAGCAGCGTGGGACAGGGGAATGAAAAACTGTTTTTT. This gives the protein CASSVGQGNEKLFF.

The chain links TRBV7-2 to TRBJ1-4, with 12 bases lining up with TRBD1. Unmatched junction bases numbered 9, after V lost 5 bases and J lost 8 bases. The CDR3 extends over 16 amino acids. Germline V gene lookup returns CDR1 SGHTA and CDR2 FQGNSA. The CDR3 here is CASSRDRGQGAEKLFF. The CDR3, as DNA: TGTGCCAGCAGCAGAGATAGGGGACAGGGGGCCGAAAAACTGTTTTTT.

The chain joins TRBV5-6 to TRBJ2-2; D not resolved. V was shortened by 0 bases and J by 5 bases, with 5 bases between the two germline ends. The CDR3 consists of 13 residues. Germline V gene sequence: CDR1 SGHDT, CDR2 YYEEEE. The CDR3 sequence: CASSLGPTGELFF. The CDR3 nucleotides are TGTGCCAGCAGCTTGGGGCCTACCGGGGAGCTGTTTTTT.

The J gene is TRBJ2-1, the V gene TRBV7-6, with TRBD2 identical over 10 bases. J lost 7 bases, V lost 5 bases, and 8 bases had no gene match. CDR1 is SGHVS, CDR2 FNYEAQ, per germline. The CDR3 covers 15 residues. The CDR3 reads CASSPSGGVENEQFF. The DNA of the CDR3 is TGTGCCAGCAGCCCTAGCGGGGGAGTTGAAAATGAGCAGTTCTTC. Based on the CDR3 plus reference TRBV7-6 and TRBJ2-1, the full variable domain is GAGVSQSPRYKVTKRGQDVALRCDPISGHVSLYWYRQALGQGPEFLTYFNYEAQQDKSGLPNDRFSAERPEGSISTLTIQRTEQRDSAMYRCASSPSGGVENEQFFGPGTRLTVL.

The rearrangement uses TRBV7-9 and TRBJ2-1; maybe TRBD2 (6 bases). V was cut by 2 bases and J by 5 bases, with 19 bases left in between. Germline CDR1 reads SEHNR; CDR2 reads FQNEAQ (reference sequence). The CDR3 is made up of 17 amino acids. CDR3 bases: TGTGCCAGCAGCTTACCCAAAGGAGGGCCGGGAGACAATGAGCAGTTCTTC. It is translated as CASSLPKGGPGDNEQFF.